One sample yielded the 31 T cell receptor beta chains listed below, sequenced in a study of blood T cell repertoires in COVID-19. The repertoire was sequenced with immunoSEQ multiplex PCR; TCRdb's copy has only in-frame clones and lacks some. In the table there are 75,000 to 90,000 clones, roughly 83% of which are singletons. Source material: peripheral blood. The receptors come from a man in his fifties with active COVID-19.

This rearrangement joins TRBV5-1 to TRBJ2-2; D perhaps matches TRBD1 (6 bases). Trimming removed 2 bases from V and 7 bases from J, with 12 bases in between. The germline CDR1 and CDR2 sequences are SGHRS and YFSETQ. The CDR3 length is 14 residues. Written as DNA, the CDR3 is TGCGCCAGCAGCTTAACAGGGTCGAGCGGGGAGCTGTTTTTT. Encoded protein: CASSLTGSSGELFF.

The chain couples TRBV19 to TRBJ2-7; D is perhaps TRBD2 (6 bases). The CDR3 is 13 amino acids. Per the germline V gene, CDR1 is LNHDA and CDR2 is SQIVND (reference sequence). Trimming stripped 1 base from V and 6 bases from J, with 10 bases between. CDR3 sequence reads: CASSIVSGGEQYF. The CDR3 DNA sequence: TGTGCCAGTAGTATAGTGTCCGGGGGCGAGCAGTACTTC. Combining the CDR3 with reference TRBV19 and TRBJ2-7 gives the whole variable domain DGGITQSPKYLFRKEGQNVTLSCEQNLNHDAMYWYRQDPGQGLRLIYYSQIVNDFQKGDIAEGYSVSREKKESFPLTVTSAQKNPTAFYLCASSIVSGGEQYFGPGTRLTVT.

This chain connects TRBV6-1 to TRBJ1-5; possible D gene TRBD1, 5 bases. Germline V gene lookup returns CDR1 MNHNS and CDR2 SASEGT. The CDR3 loop spans 18 amino acids. V was pared by 0 bases and J by 4 bases, with 19 bases between. The CDR3 DNA sequence: TGTGCCAGCAGTGAAGCGTTCCAGAGGGGAGGACCGAATCAGCCCCAGCATTTT. As protein: CASSEAFQRGGPNQPQHF.

The chain has TRBV5-4 and TRBJ1-6; TRBD1 matches 7 bases. Germline V gene sequence: CDR1 SGHNT, CDR2 YYREEE (reference sequence). The J segment lost 9 bases and the V segment lost 4 bases, leaving 16 bases of the junction unmatched. CDR3 size: 17 residues. This CDR3 is CASSEGGGRGKGSPLHF. CDR3 bases: TGTGCCAGCAGCGAGGGTGGGGGCAGGGGGAAAGGTTCACCCCTCCACTTT.

This chain joins TRBV28 and TRBJ2-7; D is possibly TRBD2 (6 bases). Looked up from germline, CDR1 is MDHEN and CDR2 is SYDVKM. Trimming took off 2 bases at V and 7 bases at J, with 18 bases between the two ends. The CDR3 runs 15 residues. The CDR3 nucleotides read TGTGCCAGCAGTTTAGCGACGACTAGTTCGGTAGAGCAGTACTTC. It is translated as CASSLATTSSVEQYF. The complete variable domain, with remaining parts taken from reference TRBV28 and TRBJ2-7, reads DVKVTQSSRYLVKRTGEKVFLECVQDMDHENMFWYRQDPGLGLRLIYFSYDVKMKEKGDIPEGYSVSREKKERFSLILESASTNQTSMYLCASSLATTSSVEQYFGPGTRLTVT.

The chain uses TRBV5-8 and TRBJ2-5; TRBD1 matches 10 bases. The CDR3 runs to 16 residues. The junction had 8 bases not matched to a gene; V was cut back by 4 bases and J by 2 bases. Germline CDR1 reads SGHTS; CDR2 reads YDEGEE. CDR3 in amino acids: CASSKGQGIVQETQYF. CDR3 nucleotide sequence: TGTGCCAGCAGCAAGGGACAGGGGATTGTTCAAGAGACCCAGTACTTC.

The chain links TRBV7-9 to TRBJ2-5, with 9 bases fitting TRBD1. The J segment lost 4 bases and the V segment lost 1 base, leaving 7 bases of the junction unmatched. The CDR3 sequence is 16 residues long. Germline V gives CDR1 SEHNR, CDR2 FQNEAQ (reference sequence). CDR3 in DNA: TGTGCCAGCAGCTTAGGGGGGACAGGGTCGGGAGAGACCCAGTACTTC. Encoded protein: CASSLGGTGSGETQYF.

The sample holds one count of this clone. This chain joins TRBV2 and TRBJ1-6; a weak D match, TRBD1 (5 bases). The V end lost 7 bases, the J end lost 6 bases, and 10 bases lay between the germline ends. Germline V gene data show CDR1 as SNHLY and CDR2 as FYNNEI. This CDR3 contains 13 residues. The CDR3: CASTNRLNSPLHF. In DNA form, the CDR3 reads TGTGCCAGCACGAACAGGCTTAATTCACCCCTCCACTTT.

Only a few counts were recorded for this clone. The V and J genes are TRBV12-5 and TRBJ2-1; 14 positions agree with TRBD2. V lost 0 bases and J lost 4; bases outside the gene matches: 14. There are 21 residues in the CDR3. The germline V gene encodes CDR1 LGHNT and CDR2 FRNRAP. DNA for the CDR3: TGTGCTAGTGGTTTGGTCCCCTTACCGGGACTAGCGGGGGAGCGGTACAATGAGCAGTTCTTC. It encodes CASGLVPLPGLAGERYNEQFF.

V is TRBV5-5 and J is TRBJ2-1, with 8 bases aligning to TRBD1. Trimming cost V 1 base and J 4 bases; bases outside gene matches: 7. This CDR3 is 16 amino acids long. Germline CDR1 is SGHKS and CDR2 is YYEKEE (reference sequence). The CDR3 DNA reads TGTGCCAGCAGCTTGTCAGGGGGCCCCATTTACAATGAGCAGTTCTTC. It specifies CASSLSGGPIYNEQFF.

The rearrangement uses TRBV5-1 and TRBJ2-2; 10 positions match TRBD2. The germline CDR1 and CDR2 sequences are SGHRS and YFSETQ. This CDR3 contains 15 residues. Trimming at V came to 1 base and at J to 4 bases, leaving 1 base not matched to a gene. CDR3 residues: CASSLTSGVTGELFF. CDR3 DNA: TGCGCCAGCAGCTTGACTAGCGGGGTCACCGGGGAGCTGTTTTTT.

This rearrangement joins TRBV28 to TRBJ1-1; 7 bases match TRBD1. In germline, CDR1 is MDHEN, CDR2 SYDVKM. The CDR3 has 14 amino acids. V was pared by 2 bases and J by 5 bases, with 5 bases of the junction left unmatched. CDR3 protein: CASSLLDRETEAFF. In DNA, the CDR3 is TGTGCCAGCAGTTTACTTGACAGGGAGACTGAAGCTTTCTTT.

This sequence joins TRBV9 and TRBJ1-4; maybe TRBD1 (5 bases). Between the trimmed V and J ends, which lost 0 bases and 7 bases, there was a span of 13 bases. The CDR3 has 15 amino acids. Germline V gene sequence: CDR1 SGDLS, CDR2 YYNGEE. The CDR3, as DNA: TGTGCCAGCAGCGTAGGGCAGGGAGGCGGTGAAAAACTGTTTTTT. It specifies CASSVGQGGGEKLFF.

The chain employs TRBV30 and TRBJ1-3; 7 bases match TRBD1. V shed 5 bases, J shed 4 bases, and the junction held 8 bases outside the gene matches. Germline CDR1 and CDR2: GTSNPN and SVGIG (reference sequence). The CDR3 is made up of 14 amino acids. The CDR3 sequence: CAWAPGTVGNTIYF. The CDR3 DNA reads TGTGCCTGGGCGCCCGGGACAGTCGGAAACACCATATATTTT.

The chain joins TRBV6-1 to TRBJ2-1, with no clear D. V lost 2 bases to trimming and J lost 4 bases, with 6 bases between them. Germline lookup yields CDR1 MNHNS and CDR2 SASEGT. The CDR3 consists of 13 residues. CDR3 sequence reads: CASSETRYNEQFF. In DNA form, the CDR3 reads TGTGCCAGCAGTGAAACCAGGTACAATGAGCAGTTCTTC.

This chain connects TRBV4-3 to TRBJ2-7, with 7 bases aligning to TRBD1. Germline V gene data show CDR1 as LGHNA and CDR2 as YSLEER. This CDR3 is built from 15 residues. Trimming at V came to 5 bases and at J to 5 bases, leaving 12 bases not matched to a gene. CDR3 region: CASSTRRDSSNEQYF. The CDR3 bases are TGCGCCAGCAGCACACGTCGGGACAGTTCCAACGAGCAGTACTTC.

The rearrangement uses TRBV7-9 and TRBJ2-7; D may be TRBD1 (5 bases). The V end lost 1 base, the J end lost 2 bases, and 15 bases lay between the germline ends. In germline, CDR1 is SEHNR, CDR2 FQNEAQ (reference sequence). This CDR3 comprises 16 residues. CDR3 nucleotide sequence: TGTGCCAGCAGCTTAGATGGGGCAGCTGGAACCTACGAGCAGTACTTC. It encodes CASSLDGAAGTYEQYF.

V usage is TRBV3-1 (or the pseudogene TRBV3-2) and J usage is TRBJ2-1; tentatively, D is TRBD2 (5 bases). V was cut by 4 bases and J by 7 bases, with 20 bases left in between. CDR3 length: 16 amino acids. Germline V gene lookup returns CDR1 LGHDT and CDR2 YNNKEL (reference sequence). CDR3 nucleotides: TGTGCCAGCAGCCTCCCCGGGAAGGCGACGGGAAATGAGCAGTTCTTC. Its protein product is CASSLPGKATGNEQFF.

This chain joins TRBV5-8 and TRBJ2-2, with D hard to call. V was clipped by 0 bases and J by 0 bases, with 6 bases between them. This CDR3 comprises 15 residues. Germline V CDR1 and CDR2: SGHTS, YDEGEE. This CDR3 reads CASSLGVANTGELFF. The CDR3 DNA is TGTGCCAGCAGCTTGGGTGTCGCGAACACCGGGGAGCTGTTTTTT.

J is TRBJ2-7 and V is TRBV29-1; D might be TRBD1 (6 bases). V was cut by 7 bases and J by 3 bases, with 13 bases left in between. CDR3 length: 12 amino acids. Germline CDR1 reads SQVTM; CDR2 reads ANQGSEA. CDR3 sequence reads: CSARDTDYEQYF. The CDR3 DNA reads as TGCAGCGCACGGGACACGGACTACGAGCAGTACTTC.

There are a few counts of this clone. The chain is built from TRBV12-3 or TRBV12-4 and TRBJ1-2, with a weak D call TRBD1 (6 bases). Trimming cost V 7 bases and J 4 bases, with 13 bases left between them. The CDR3 is made up of 13 amino acids. Written as DNA, the CDR3 is TGTGCCAGCACCCCGGACAGAATCTATGGCTACACCTTC. It encodes CASTPDRIYGYTF.

CDR3 residues: CASSFRQGDEQFF. In DNA form, the CDR3 reads TGTGCCAGCAGTTTCCGACAGGGTGATGAGCAGTTCTTC. The chain combines TRBV12-3 or TRBV12-4 with TRBJ2-1; TRBD1 matches 7 bases. The CDR3 totals 13 residues. The junction had 4 bases not matched to a gene; V was cut back by 3 bases and J by 8 bases.

This clone was seen just once. This chain joins TRBV19 and TRBJ2-6; unclear D gene. Germline V gene data show CDR1 as LNHDA and CDR2 as SQIVND (reference sequence). This CDR3 has 13 residues. V lost 3 bases, J lost 4 bases, and 4 bases lay in between. Written as DNA, the CDR3 is TGTGCCAGTAGTATGCGGGGGGCCAACGTCCTGACTTTC. Translating it yields CASSMRGANVLTF.

The rearrangement links TRBV19 to TRBJ2-2; D not certain. The CDR3 extends over 18 amino acids. V was clipped by 4 bases and J by 7 bases, with 25 bases between them. CDR1 LNHDA and CDR2 SQIVND come from the germline V gene (reference sequence). The CDR3: CASSTSLLWAETGGELFF. In nucleotides, the CDR3 is TGTGCCAGTAGTACTTCCCTCCTTTGGGCCGAGACCGGCGGGGAGCTGTTTTTT.

The rearrangement joins TRBV28 to TRBJ1-1; D uncertain. Trimming took 2 bases from V and 4 from J, leaving 14 bases between them. The CDR3 totals 15 residues. Looked up from germline, CDR1 is MDHEN and CDR2 is SYDVKM. The CDR3 DNA sequence: TGTGCCAGCAGTTTAAGTTCGACCGGAGGCACTGAAGCTTTCTTT. Protein product: CASSLSSTGGTEAFF.

The chain has TRBV18 and TRBJ2-5, with D possibly TRBD2 on 6 matching bases. The germline gives CDR1 KGHSH, CDR2 LQKENI. Trimming cost V 4 bases and J 5 bases, with 14 bases left between them. The CDR3 is made up of 14 amino acids. The CDR3 loop reads CASSLTEAGETQYF. Written as DNA, the CDR3 is TGTGCCAGCTCACTAACTGAGGCGGGGGAGACCCAGTACTTC. Using reference TRBV18 and TRBJ2-5 for the parts outside the CDR3, the full variable domain is NAGVMQNPRHLVRRRGQEARLRCSPMKGHSHVYWYRQLPEEGLKFMVYLQKENIIDESGMPKERFSAEFPKEGPSILRIQQVVRGDSAAYFCASSLTEAGETQYFGPGTRLLVL.

The chain recombines TRBV9 with TRBJ2-5; D perhaps matches TRBD2 (5 bases). Germline values: CDR1 SGDLS, CDR2 YYNGEE. Trimming removed 3 bases from V and 1 base from J, with 13 bases in between. This CDR3 is 15 amino acids long. CDR3 protein: CASSARGDIQETQYF. The DNA for the CDR3 is TGTGCCAGCAGCGCCCGGGGAGACATCCAAGAGACCCAGTACTTC.

The chain links TRBV4-1 to TRBJ2-1; 8 bases align to TRBD2. Germline V gene lookup returns CDR1 MGHRA and CDR2 YSYEKL. This CDR3 comprises 16 residues. The V segment lost 4 bases and the J segment 8 bases; nucleotides outside the gene matches: 13. The CDR3 loop is CASSLAGRSYGDEQFF. CDR3 coding DNA: TGCGCCAGCAGCCTAGCGGGACGGTCTTATGGGGATGAGCAGTTCTTC.

The chain links TRBV30 to TRBJ2-5; D may be TRBD2 (5 bases). V was clipped by 4 bases and J by 4 bases, with 16 bases between them. Germline values: CDR1 GTSNPN, CDR2 SVGIG (reference sequence). The CDR3 sequence is 14 residues long. CDR3 region: CAWMVLAGLETQYF. The CDR3 DNA follows: TGTGCCTGGATGGTTCTGGCGGGTCTAGAGACCCAGTACTTC.

V gene TRBV5-1 combines with J gene TRBJ2-2; TRBD2 is a possible D gene (6 bases). The V gene lost 4 bases and the J gene lost 11 bases, with 18 bases spanning the gap. The CDR3 is 14 residues long. From germline, CDR1 is SGHRS and CDR2 YFSETQ. DNA for the CDR3: TGCGCCAGCAGCCCGGGACTTTCGCCGTTCGAGCTGTTTTTT. Translation: CASSPGLSPFELFF. Supplemented by reference TRBV5-1 and TRBJ2-2, the full variable domain reads KAGVTQTPRYLIKTRGQQVTLSCSPISGHRSVSWYQQTPGQGLQFLFEYFSETQRNKGNFPGRFSGRQFSNSRSEMNVSTLELGDSALYLCASSPGLSPFELFFGEGSRLTVL.

The rearrangement uses TRBV5-1 and TRBJ2-3; 10 nucleotides line up with TRBD2. V trimming: 2 bases; J trimming: 5 bases; junction bases outside the gene matches: 8. Germline V gives CDR1 SGHRS, CDR2 YFSETQ. This CDR3 has 16 amino acids. CDR3 sequence: CASSFTGLAVRDTQYF. The CDR3 DNA is TGCGCCAGCAGCTTTACTGGACTAGCGGTTCGAGATACGCAGTATTTT.